These 19 T cell receptor beta chains share one sample of origin, sequenced in a study of cytomegalovirus exposure and HLA in healthy donors. Primers included in the PCR were 60 Vbeta and 13 Jbeta primers. Method: immunoSEQ multiplex PCR; TCRdb's copy keeps in-frame clones and lacks some. The top ten hold 0.5% to 0.65% of the sample, which has about 140,000 clones, 70% to 90% seen once. The specimen sequenced was PBMCs. The receptors shown here come from a woman aged 40 to 49 in good health and CMV-seronegative.

This chain connects TRBV5-5 to TRBJ1-3, with D perhaps matching TRBD1 (5 bases). V gave up 4 bases and J gave up 0 bases, with 17 bases separating them. Per germline, CDR1 SGHKS and CDR2 YYEKEE (reference sequence). The CDR3 sequence is 17 residues long. CDR3 sequence reads: CASSAGQGILSGNTIYF. The CDR3 DNA follows: TGTGCCAGCAGCGCCGGGCAGGGCATCCTCTCTGGAAACACCATATATTTT.

This clone occurred once. J is TRBJ2-2 and V is TRBV2, with 9 bases aligning to TRBD2. Germline V CDR1 and CDR2: SNHLY, FYNNEI. After removal of 8 bases from V and 4 bases from J, the junction contained 5 bases not matched to a gene. The CDR3 totals 14 residues. CDR3 in DNA: TGTGCCAGCCGAGCGGGAGGTAGCACCGGGGAGCTGTTTTTT. This translates into CASRAGGSTGELFF.

The genes are TRBV30 and TRBJ2-5, with 8 bases fitting TRBD2. V shed 2 bases, J shed 9 bases, and the junction held 14 bases outside the gene matches. The CDR3 has 15 residues. Per the germline V gene, CDR1 is GTSNPN and CDR2 is SVGIG (reference sequence). As DNA, the CDR3 is TGTGCCTGGAGTTTAAACGCGGGGGGTCGATTGGCCCAGTACTTC. Its translation is CAWSLNAGGRLAQYF. Using reference TRBV30 and TRBJ2-5 for the parts outside the CDR3, the full variable domain is SQTIHQWPATLVQPVGSPLSLECTVEGTSNPNLYWYRQAAGRGLQLLFYSVGIGQISSEVPQNLSASRPQDRQFILSSKKLLLSDSGFYLCAWSLNAGGRLAQYFGPGTRLLVL.

The chain couples TRBV7-9 to TRBJ1-4; D call uncertain. This CDR3 region has 16 residues. The V end lost 5 bases, the J end lost 5 bases, and 18 bases lay between the germline ends. Germline values: CDR1 SEHNR, CDR2 FQNEAQ (reference sequence). CDR3 loop: CASSRREGPYNEKLFF. The DNA for the CDR3 is TGTGCCAGCAGCCGTCGGGAGGGCCCATACAATGAAAAACTGTTTTTT. The whole variable domain, filled in from reference TRBV7-9 and TRBJ1-4, reads DTGVSQNPRHKITKRGQNVTFRCDPISEHNRLYWYRQTLGQGPEFLTYFQNEAQLEKSRLLSDRFSAERPKGSFSTLEIQRTEQGDSAMYLCASSRREGPYNEKLFFGSGTQLSVL.

The chain has TRBV10-3 and TRBJ2-7; 11 bases map to TRBD1. The CDR3 is 14 residues long. After removal of 3 bases from V and 7 bases from J, the junction contained 5 bases not matched to a gene. CDR1 and CDR2 (germline): ENHRY, SYGVKD. The CDR3 nucleotides are TGTGCCATCAGTGATGGACAGGGGGCGAAAGAGCAGTACTTC. It encodes CAISDGQGAKEQYF.

The chain carries TRBV7-2 and TRBJ2-4; 9 nucleotides line up with TRBD2. This CDR3 is 13 amino acids long. After removal of 3 bases from V and 8 bases from J, the junction contained 2 bases not matched to a gene. Germline V gives CDR1 SGHTA, CDR2 FQGNSA. For the CDR3, the DNA is TGTGCCAGCAGCTTTGCGGGGGGGGACATTCAGTACTTC. This codes for CASSFAGGDIQYF.

This clone occurred once. CDR3 coding DNA: TGTGCCAGCAGCTTAGGGCAGGCAACCTACGAGCAGTACTTC. This codes for CASSLGQATYEQYF. The genes are TRBV7-9 and TRBJ2-7; D remains unclear. With 1 base removed from V and 2 bases from J, the gap between germline ends came to 9 bases. The CDR3 has 14 residues. Germline-derived CDR1 and CDR2 are SEHNR and FQNEAQ (reference sequence).

The chain uses TRBV25-1 and TRBJ2-1; 8 bases line up with TRBD2. The V gene end was trimmed by 8 bases and the J gene end by 6 bases; junction bases not matched to a gene: 3. The germline gives CDR1 MGHDK, CDR2 SYGVNS. The CDR3 is 12 residues long. The CDR3 region has the DNA TGTGCCAGCGCGGGAGGTGTCAATGAGCAGTTCTTC. This sequence encodes CASAGGVNEQFF.

The chain recombines TRBV4-1 with TRBJ2-1; TRBD2 matches 8 bases. The CDR3 spans 15 residues. The J segment lost 1 base and the V segment lost 2 bases, leaving 1 base of the junction unmatched. CDR1 and CDR2 from the germline V gene are MGHRA and YSYEKL. The CDR3 sequence is CASSQTSGSYNEQFF. The CDR3 DNA reads TGCGCCAGCAGCCAAACTAGCGGATCCTACAATGAGCAGTTCTTC.

The chain combines TRBV28 with TRBJ2-3, with TRBD2 matching over 8 bases. CDR1 and CDR2 (germline): MDHEN, SYDVKM. The CDR3 contains 14 residues. V shed 8 bases, J shed 4 bases, and the junction held 8 bases outside the gene matches. The CDR3 bases are TGTGCCAGCTGCAGCGGGAGAGGGGCAGATACGCAGTATTTT. Its protein product is CASCSGRGADTQYF.

This clone was detected only once. J is TRBJ1-1 and V is TRBV6-5, with TRBD1 as a possible D gene (6 bases). The CDR3 totals 13 residues. The germline V gene encodes CDR1 MNHEY and CDR2 SVGAGI. V was cut by 7 bases and J by 4 bases, with 13 bases left in between. CDR3 residues: CASTQQGFTEAFF. As DNA, the CDR3 is TGTGCCAGCACTCAACAGGGCTTCACTGAAGCTTTCTTT.

The rearrangement joins TRBV5-1 to TRBJ2-4, with D uncertain. Trimming cost V 0 bases and J 0 bases, with 7 bases left between them. There are 15 residues in the CDR3. CDR1 SGHRS and CDR2 YFSETQ come from the germline V gene. In DNA, the CDR3 is TGCGCCAGCAGCTTGGACACCGTAGCCAAAAACATTCAGTACTTC. Translating gives CASSLDTVAKNIQYF. Together with reference TRBV5-1 and TRBJ2-4, the CDR3 gives the full variable domain: KAGVTQTPRYLIKTRGQQVTLSCSPISGHRSVSWYQQTPGQGLQFLFEYFSETQRNKGNFPGRFSGRQFSNSRSEMNVSTLELGDSALYLCASSLDTVAKNIQYFGAGTRLSVL.

DNA of the CDR3: TGTGCCTGGAGTGTAGGGACACAAGCTTTCTTT. It yields the protein CAWSVGTQAFF. The chain couples TRBV30 to TRBJ1-1; possible D gene TRBD1, 6 bases. CDR3 length: 11 amino acids. V lost 0 bases, J lost 9 bases, and 8 bases lay in between. The germline V gene has CDR1 GTSNPN and CDR2 SVGIG (reference sequence).

The chain is built from TRBV30 and TRBJ2-2; 7 bases fit TRBD2. The CDR3 covers 15 residues. Germline loops: CDR1 GTSNPN, CDR2 SVGIG (reference sequence). Trimming removed 5 bases from V and 3 bases from J; junction bases left unmatched: 9. The CDR3 coding sequence is TGTGCCTGGGGATGGGCGGGAGCCCACACCGGGGAGCTGTTTTTT. The encoded protein is CAWGWAGAHTGELFF.

V usage is TRBV10-3 and J usage is TRBJ2-7, with 9 bases fitting TRBD2. Germline CDR1 ENHRY, CDR2 SYGVKD. The length of the CDR3 is 14 residues. The V segment lost 10 bases and the J segment 4 bases; nucleotides outside the gene matches: 11. The CDR3 DNA sequence: TGTGCCACGGGGGCTACTAGCGGGCCATACGAGCAGTACTTC. It encodes CATGATSGPYEQYF.

The chain is built from TRBV29-1 and TRBJ1-2; D may be TRBD1 (6 bases). The CDR3 spans 13 residues. V lost 4 bases and J 6 bases, leaving 15 bases between the germline ends. Germline V CDR1 and CDR2: SQVTM, ANQGSEA. Here the CDR3 DNA reads TGCAGCGTTGGCGGGGGCCCAATTCATGGCTACACCTTC. It translates to CSVGGGPIHGYTF.

Comments on this clone: One end of the junction is discordant with germline, which a read error may explain. The chain combines TRBV7-9 with TRBJ1-4; 12 bases line up with TRBD1. The CDR3 consists of 16 residues. Germline V gene sequence: CDR1 SEHNR, CDR2 FQNEAQ (reference sequence). CDR3 nucleotides: TGTTCCAGCAGCTTAGTGGGACAGGGGGCGGATGAAAAACTGTTTTTT. The encoded protein is CSSSLVGQGADEKLFF.

The V call is TRBV30, the J call TRBJ1-3; 7 bases fit TRBD1. CDR1 and CDR2 from the germline V gene are GTSNPN and SVGIG (reference sequence). The V gene end was trimmed by 5 bases and the J gene end by 2 bases; junction bases not matched to a gene: 6. The CDR3 consists of 14 residues. In DNA, the CDR3 is TGTGCCTGGGAGACAGGGATGGCTGGAAACACCATATATTTT. Translating it yields CAWETGMAGNTIYF. Full variable domain (rest looked up from reference TRBV30 and TRBJ1-3): SQTIHQWPATLVQPVGSPLSLECTVEGTSNPNLYWYRQAAGRGLQLLFYSVGIGQISSEVPQNLSASRPQDRQFILSSKKLLLSDSGFYLCAWETGMAGNTIYFGEGSWLTVV.

The V gene is TRBV13, the J gene TRBJ2-7; 11 bases are a match to TRBD2. V lost 5 bases, J lost 1 base, and 13 bases stayed unmatched. Germline V CDR1 and CDR2: PRHDT, FYEKMQ (reference sequence). CDR3 length: 18 amino acids. CDR3 nucleotides: TGTGCCAGCAGCAGGACCACCCTAGCGGGAGGAAGTTCCTACGAGCAGTACTTC. It yields the protein CASSRTTLAGGSSYEQYF.